This entry lists 4 T cell receptor beta chains sequenced from one sample in a study of blood T cell repertoires in COVID-19. Repertoires were generated with immunoSEQ multiplex PCR, while TCRdb's copy carries only in-frame clones and drops some. The table lists 120,000 to 150,000 clones, about 87% of them singletons. The sequenced sample was peripheral blood. These receptors were taken from a woman aged 50 to 60 with active or convalescent COVID-19.

The chain has TRBV18 and TRBJ1-4; unclear D gene. The CDR3 runs 17 residues. Germline lookup yields CDR1 KGHSH and CDR2 LQKENI. The V end was cut by 3 bases, the J end by 6 bases, with 20 bases between. CDR3 sequence reads: CASSPLYVRGVDEKLFF. For the CDR3, the DNA is TGTGCCAGCTCACCGCTCTACGTCCGGGGAGTAGATGAAAAACTGTTTTTT. The variable domain in full, completed from reference TRBV18 and TRBJ1-4, reads NAGVMQNPRHLVRRRGQEARLRCSPMKGHSHVYWYRQLPEEGLKFMVYLQKENIIDESGMPKERFSAEFPKEGPSILRIQQVVRGDSAAYFCASSPLYVRGVDEKLFFGSGTQLSVL.

V gene TRBV6-5 combines with J gene TRBJ1-4, with D perhaps matching TRBD1 (5 bases). This CDR3 region has 14 residues. Looked up from germline, CDR1 is MNHEY and CDR2 is SVGAGI. V was shortened by 5 bases and J by 6 bases, with 13 bases between the two germline ends. The CDR3 spells CASSRSGWDEKLFF. The CDR3, as DNA: TGTGCCAGCAGTAGGTCAGGGTGGGATGAAAAACTGTTTTTT.

CDR3 sequence (DNA): TGTGCCAGCAGCAGGGACAGGGGGCTAGCTTTCTTT. This translates into CASSRDRGLAFF. J is TRBJ1-1 and V is TRBV11-2, with TRBD1 identical over 12 bases. CDR3 size: 12 residues. V lost 5 bases to trimming and J lost 10 bases; unmatched junction nucleotides: 2. Germline CDR1 reads SGHAT; CDR2 reads FQNNGV.

The genes are TRBV7-2 and TRBJ1-1, with D possibly matching TRBD1 (6 bases). Germline-derived CDR1 and CDR2 are SGHTA and FQGNSA. The CDR3 is 14 amino acids. V was pared by 6 bases and J by 0 bases, with 11 bases between. The CDR3 coding sequence is TGTGCCAGCAGTTACAGGGCCCTGAACACTGAAGCTTTCTTT. It codes for CASSYRALNTEAFF.